The 9 T cell receptor beta chains below were found in one sample sequenced in a study of beta chain features in type 1 diabetes. Every bit of the isolated RNA underwent reverse transcription, so sequencing read expressed TCRB transcripts. TCRdb's table, derived via immunoSEQ multiplex PCR, lists solely in-frame clones and lacks some. The sample includes over 700,000 clones, 15% to 20% seen only once; the top ten take around 0.02%. Sequencing was done on a sample of naive CD4+ T cells from blood. These receptors all come from a woman younger than 35 in good health.

In this sample, this clone turned up a few times. The chain employs TRBV2 and TRBJ1-1; the D is unclear. Trimming left V 4 bases short and J 4 bases short, with 13 bases between. Germline V gene data show CDR1 as SNHLY and CDR2 as FYNNEI. The CDR3 is made up of 14 amino acids. DNA of the CDR3: TGTGCCAGCAGTGGTGGCAGTTTAATCACTGAAGCTTTCTTT. Its translation: CASSGGSLITEAFF.

The chain joins TRBV2 to TRBJ2-3; the D gene could be TRBD1 or TRBD2 (6 bases each). Germline values: CDR1 SNHLY, CDR2 FYNNEI. The V end lost 4 bases, the J end lost 2 bases, and 13 bases lay between the germline ends. The CDR3 runs 15 residues. CDR3 in amino acids: CASSGRDTLTDTQYF. CDR3 sequence (DNA): TGTGCCAGCAGTGGGAGGGACACCCTCACAGATACGCAGTATTTT.

V and J are TRBV6-1 and TRBJ2-1; D remains ambiguous. V was clipped by 6 bases and J by 8 bases, with 17 bases between them. Per germline, CDR1 MNHNS and CDR2 SASEGT. The CDR3 extends over 14 amino acids. This CDR3 is CASRWGNLRDEQFF. The CDR3 DNA sequence: TGTGCCAGCAGATGGGGAAATTTACGGGATGAGCAGTTCTTC.

The chain joins TRBV10-3 to TRBJ2-2, with unresolved D. The CDR3 is 14 amino acids. V lost 4 bases, J lost 6 bases, and 12 bases lay in between. Germline V gene sequence: CDR1 ENHRY, CDR2 SYGVKD. The CDR3 region is CAISGIGVAGELFF. The DNA for the CDR3 is TGTGCCATCAGTGGGATAGGCGTGGCCGGGGAGCTGTTTTTT.

This clone was counted many times. The chain couples TRBV10-3 to TRBJ2-7, with D perhaps matching TRBD2 (5 bases). The CDR3 length is 12 residues. Germline V gives CDR1 ENHRY, CDR2 SYGVKD. V dropped 10 bases and J dropped 4 bases, with 14 bases sitting between them. CDR3 residues: CASAADRYEQYF. In nucleotides, the CDR3 is TGTGCCAGCGCAGCGGATCGGTACGAGCAGTACTTC.

The CDR3 DNA reads as TGCGCCAGCAGCTTGATGTGGCCGGGACAGGGGGCGAATGAGCAGTTCTTC. Its translation is CASSLMWPGQGANEQFF. V and J are TRBV5-1 and TRBJ2-1; 12 nucleotides match TRBD1. Unmatched junction bases numbered 9, after V lost 1 base and J lost 7 bases. The CDR3 spans 17 residues. Germline V lookup: CDR1 SGHRS, CDR2 YFSETQ.

The chain couples TRBV7-8 to TRBJ2-1; D possibly corresponds to TRBD2 (6 bases). Trimming took 5 bases from V and 8 from J, leaving 22 bases between them. Germline loops: CDR1 SGHVS, CDR2 FQNEAQ. The CDR3 runs 16 residues. The CDR3 is CASSPSQPGLPDEQFF. CDR3 bases: TGTGCCAGCAGCCCAAGTCAGCCGGGACTCCCAGATGAGCAGTTCTTC.

A few counts support this clone. The chain recombines TRBV15 with TRBJ2-3; 8 bases are a match to TRBD1. The CDR3 is 15 residues long. V shed 2 bases and J 6 bases; nucleotides not matched to a gene: 7. Looked up from germline, CDR1 is LNHNV and CDR2 is YYDKDF (reference sequence). The CDR3 region has the DNA TGTGCCACCAGCAGAAAGACAGGGGCGGGGGATACGCAGTATTTT. Translation gives CATSRKTGAGDTQYF. The whole variable domain, filled in from reference TRBV15 and TRBJ2-3, reads DAMVIQNPRYQVTQFGKPVTLSCSQTLNHNVMYWYQQKSSQAPKLLFHYYDKDFNNEADTPDNFQSRRPNTSFCFLDIRSPGLGDTAMYLCATSRKTGAGDTQYFGPGTRLTVL.

This chain joins TRBV6-4 and TRBJ2-7; weak D call: TRBD2 (6 bases). The CDR3 contains 14 residues. Trimming left V 6 bases short and J 6 bases short, with 18 bases between. From germline, CDR1 is MRHNA and CDR2 SNTAGT. The CDR3: CASREKRAKGEQYF. In DNA form, the CDR3 reads TGTGCCAGCAGGGAAAAGCGGGCCAAAGGCGAGCAGTACTTC.